This TCR beta chain was identified during a study of shared clonotypes between healthy human individuals. Worth noting for this clone: What it binds is not known.

Measured with immunoSEQ multiplex PCR; TCRdb has only the in-frame clones, and not every one. The sample records some 600,000 clones, approximately 96% being singletons. This CDR3 region has 18 residues. The germline V and J ends were trimmed by 5 bases and 3 bases, with 25 bases remaining between them. In germline, CDR1 is SEHNR, CDR2 FQNEAQ (reference sequence). General study results and limits: Generation of non-shared clonotypes was less probable than generation of clonotypes shared by all four donors. What naive subsets generally showed was a larger estimated richness than memory subsets showed.

Positive CCR7 selection of CD45RO-negative cells yielded the naive CD8 cells, and terminally differentiated effector memory CD45RA+ cells were excluded. The sequencing sample was made of naive CD8+ T cells sorted from blood. The V call is TRBV7-9, the J call TRBJ1-1, with a possible D match to TRBD1 (5 bases). The TCR sequence derives from a woman aged 30 to 39 in good health. The CDR3 sequence is CASSPPTVGIGTDTEAFF. The DNA of the CDR3 is TGTGCCAGCAGCCCTCCGACAGTTGGGATTGGGACGGACACTGAAGCTTTCTTT. Full variable domain (outside the CDR3, taken from reference TRBV7-9 and TRBJ1-1): DTGVSQNPRHKITKRGQNVTFRCDPISEHNRLYWYRQTLGQGPEFLTYFQNEAQLEKSRLLSDRFSAERPKGSFSTLEIQRTEQGDSAMYLCASSPPTVGIGTDTEAFFGQGTRLTVV.